This TCR beta chain is from a study of CXCR3-negative and CXCR3-positive naive CD8 T cells. General study results and limits: Naive CXCR3-positive and CXCR3-negative cells shared similar TRBV-TRBJ usage, unlike memory cells. High diversity, comparable across both naive subsets, contrasted with much lower diversity in memory CD8+ cells.

CDR3 length equals 13 residues. The germline V gene has CDR1 SQVTM and CDR2 ANQGSEA. Carrying UMI labels, the TRB cDNA libraries were prepared through 5' RACE. TCRdb reprocessed the 5' RACE reads and keeps a single row for each CDR3 protein, giving no DNA. The listing records about 38,000 distinct CDR3 sequences. Worth noting for this clonotype: Its cognate antigen is unknown.

The chain uses TRBV29-1 and TRBJ1-2. This sequence was found in a human donor in good health. Some clones in this sample may be carry-over from other donors' samples. The sequencing input was memory CD8+ T cells from blood. This CDR3 is CSVDLDRLGGYTF.